These 2 T cell receptor beta chains were sequenced from one sample in a study of cytomegalovirus exposure and HLA in healthy donors (dated by TCRdb to 2016 to 2017). Libraries were constructed by the immunoSEQ multiplex PCR assay. For the multiplex PCR, a mixture combining 60 forward primers for TCR Vbeta segments and 13 reverse primers for TCR Jbeta segments was used. TCRdb holds this immuneACCESS table with in-frame rearrangements only. Some clones are missing; in checked studies, unresolved V genes explain under half, and the rest has no known cause. In this sample the table shows 150,000 or so clones, about 75% of which occur a single time. Jointly, the top ten make up approximately 10% of the sample. Material: PBMCs. These receptors were obtained from a man between 18 and 35 years old in good health and CMV-seropositive.

The chain employs TRBV20-1 and TRBJ2-7; D is uncertain. This CDR3 comprises 11 residues. Per the germline V gene, CDR1 is DFQATT and CDR2 is SNEGSKA (reference sequence). V lost 5 bases to trimming and J lost 5 bases, with 10 bases between them. CDR3 sequence: CSAERRDEQYF. CDR3 bases: TGCAGTGCTGAAAGACGGGACGAGCAGTACTTC.

This clone came up once. CDR3 region: CASSAEVRETQYF. The CDR3 DNA reads TGTGCCAGCAGCGCAGAGGTCCGGGAGACCCAGTACTTC. The gene calls are TRBV11-2 and TRBJ2-5; D gene ambiguous. V was trimmed by 5 bases and J by 5 bases, leaving 12 bases between them. The CDR3 extends over 13 amino acids. In germline, CDR1 is SGHAT, CDR2 FQNNGV.